The 15 T cell receptor beta chains below all came from one sample that was sequenced in a study of T cell responses to AZD1222 COVID-19 vaccine. This table comes from immunoSEQ multiplex PCR, and its TCRdb copy is limited to in-frame clones, with some not included. The sample holds roughly 120,000 clones; about 90% are singletons and the top ten take about 5.2%. The source was peripheral blood, collected on day 0 of AZD1222 vaccination. Receptors originate from an adult in good health.

In this sample, this clone turned up a few times. The V gene is TRBV24-1, the J gene TRBJ1-2; 10 bases agree with TRBD1. The germline V gene has CDR1 KGHDR and CDR2 SFDVKD. The trim removed 3 bases at V and 2 bases at J, leaving 5 bases unmatched. The CDR3 has 16 amino acids. This CDR3 reads CATSDPRQGANYGYTF. The DNA for the CDR3 is TGTGCCACCAGTGATCCCCGACAGGGGGCGAACTATGGCTACACCTTC.

A few counts support this clone. V gene TRBV11-1 combines with J gene TRBJ1-1; maybe TRBD1 (5 bases). Per the germline V gene, CDR1 is SGHAT and CDR2 is FQDESV (reference sequence). The CDR3 covers 15 residues. The germline V and J ends were trimmed by 3 bases and 0 bases, with 11 bases remaining between them. The CDR3 protein is CASSLGDSLNTEAFF. In DNA, the CDR3 is TGTGCCAGCAGCTTGGGAGACAGTCTGAACACTGAAGCTTTCTTT.

This rearrangement joins TRBV18 to TRBJ1-5; 8 bases fit TRBD1. This CDR3 is built from 14 residues. Germline V gene lookup returns CDR1 KGHSH and CDR2 LQKENI. V shed 6 bases, J shed 6 bases, and the junction held 7 bases outside the gene matches. The DNA for the CDR3 is TGTGCCAGCTCCCTTGACAGGGGTCGTCAGCCCCAGCATTTT. Protein product: CASSLDRGRQPQHF. The entire variable domain, with the rest obtained from reference TRBV18 and TRBJ1-5, is as follows: NAGVMQNPRHLVRRRGQEARLRCSPMKGHSHVYWYRQLPEEGLKFMVYLQKENIIDESGMPKERFSAEFPKEGPSILRIQQVVRGDSAAYFCASSLDRGRQPQHFGDGTRLSIL.

The gene calls are TRBV28 and TRBJ2-5, with 7 bases fitting TRBD2. This CDR3 contains 14 residues. The V and J ends lost 2 bases and 2 bases, in that order; junction bases with no gene match: 2. Germline V gene sequence: CDR1 MDHEN, CDR2 SYDVKM. The CDR3 nucleotides are TGTGCCAGCAGTTTAGGGGGGGTACAAGAGACCCAGTACTTC. It translates to CASSLGGVQETQYF. The whole variable domain, remainder taken from reference TRBV28 and TRBJ2-5, is DVKVTQSSRYLVKRTGEKVFLECVQDMDHENMFWYRQDPGLGLRLIYFSYDVKMKEKGDIPEGYSVSREKKERFSLILESASTNQTSMYLCASSLGGVQETQYFGPGTRLLVL.

V gene TRBV28 combines with J gene TRBJ1-2; tentatively, D is TRBD1 (5 bases). Trimming removed 2 bases at V and 7 bases at J, with 14 bases between. There are 14 residues in the CDR3. The V gene's germline CDR1 is MDHEN and CDR2 SYDVKM. CDR3 DNA sequence: TGTGCCAGCAGTTTAGTCGGGGGGTTCGGTGGCTACACCTTC. It translates to CASSLVGGFGGYTF.

This sequence joins TRBV1 and TRBJ2-5; TRBD2 is the table's D call and was not checked against the DNA. TRBV1 is an annotated pseudogene. The CDR3 loop spans 17 amino acids. The CDR3 here is CTSSLDLFSGRKETQYF. CDR3 nucleotides: TGCACCAGCAGCCTAGATCTGTTTAGCGGGAGGAAAGAGACCCAGTACTTC.

The rearrangement links TRBV3-1 (or the pseudogene TRBV3-2) to TRBJ2-1; TRBD2 matches 12 bases. Trimming cost V 4 bases and J 0 bases; bases outside gene matches: 10. This CDR3 is built from 19 residues. Germline loops: CDR1 LGHDT, CDR2 YNNKEL (reference sequence). The CDR3 sequence is CASSLQSLAGGSSYNEQFF. In DNA form, the CDR3 reads TGTGCCAGCAGCCTCCAAAGCCTAGCGGGGGGGAGCTCCTACAATGAGCAGTTCTTC.

This clone was seen more than once but under ten times. The chain is built from TRBV10-1 and TRBJ2-7, with D perhaps TRBD1 or TRBD2 (6 bases each). The CDR3 totals 17 residues. Germline loops: CDR1 WNHNN, CDR2 SYGVQD (reference sequence). V was shortened by 0 bases and J by 2 bases, with 17 bases between the two germline ends. The CDR3 DNA follows: TGCGCCAGCAGTGAGTCGACCTACAGGGAGGTACCCTACGAGCAGTACTTC. It yields the protein CASSESTYREVPYEQYF.

This chain links TRBV24-1 with TRBJ2-3; TRBD2 matches at 10 bases. There are 17 residues in the CDR3. Germline assignment: CDR1 KGHDR and CDR2 SFDVKD. Germline trimming cut 3 bases from V and 1 base from J; bases unmatched to any gene: 6. CDR3 loop: CATSDPSSGGRTDTQYF. The CDR3, as DNA: TGTGCCACCAGTGATCCCTCTAGCGGGGGACGCACAGATACGCAGTATTTT.

In DNA form, the CDR3 reads TGCGCCAGCAGCCGAGACGGACAGGGGGCCTATGGCTACACCTTC. Protein sequence: CASSRDGQGAYGYTF. The chain couples TRBV4-1 to TRBJ1-2; TRBD1 aligns across 11 bases. From germline, CDR1 is MGHRA and CDR2 YSYEKL. The CDR3 extends over 15 amino acids. V lost 4 bases to trimming and J lost 4 bases; unmatched junction nucleotides: 5.

CDR3 DNA sequence: TGTGCCAGCAGCCCGTTGATAGGGACCCAGTACTTC. Amino acid sequence: CASSPLIGTQYF. The V and J genes are TRBV6-6 and TRBJ2-5; D ambiguous. V lost 6 bases to trimming and J lost 7 bases, with 12 bases between them. The CDR3 length is 12 residues. The germline V gene has CDR1 MNHNY and CDR2 SVGAGI (reference sequence).

The J gene is TRBJ2-1, the V gene TRBV7-2; a weak D match, TRBD2 (5 bases). V shed 5 bases and J shed 12 bases, with 23 bases lying between them. Germline CDR1 is SGHTA and CDR2 is FQGNSA. The CDR3 extends over 15 amino acids. The DNA of the CDR3 is TGTGCCAGCAGCCGCGAGGGAACCTCCGGTCGGGGGCAGTTCTTC. It yields the protein CASSREGTSGRGQFF. Supplemented by reference TRBV7-2 and TRBJ2-1, the full variable domain reads GAGVSQSPSNKVTEKGKDVELRCDPISGHTALYWYRQSLGQGLEFLIYFQGNSAPDKSGLPSDRFSAERTGGSVSTLTIQRTQQEDSAVYLCASSREGTSGRGQFFGPGTRLTVL.

The chain has TRBV24-1 and TRBJ1-5; D gene unclear. The V end lost 2 bases, the J end lost 4 bases, and 11 bases lay between the germline ends. This CDR3 has 15 amino acids. CDR1 and CDR2 from the germline V gene are KGHDR and SFDVKD. The chain's CDR3 is CATSDSGRINQPQHF. CDR3 DNA sequence: TGTGCCACCAGTGATTCAGGCAGGATAAATCAGCCCCAGCATTTT.

The J gene is TRBJ1-4, the V gene TRBV3-1 (or the pseudogene TRBV3-2), with a weak D call TRBD1 (5 bases). CDR3 length equals 16 residues. Germline V gives CDR1 LGHDT, CDR2 YNNKEL (reference sequence). Trimming pared 1 base from V and 6 bases from J, leaving 15 bases between. The CDR3 sequence: CASSQGGTGGDEKLFF. CDR3 nucleotide sequence: TGTGCCAGCAGCCAAGGCGGAACGGGAGGGGATGAAAAACTGTTTTTT.

The V call is TRBV30, the J call TRBJ2-2; a possible D gene is TRBD1 (5 bases). The CDR3 contains 14 residues. Germline values: CDR1 GTSNPN, CDR2 SVGIG (reference sequence). Trimming left V 3 bases short and J 0 bases short, with 8 bases between. DNA for the CDR3: TGTGCCTGGAGGGGGCTAGCGAACACCGGGGAGCTGTTTTTT. It is translated as CAWRGLANTGELFF.